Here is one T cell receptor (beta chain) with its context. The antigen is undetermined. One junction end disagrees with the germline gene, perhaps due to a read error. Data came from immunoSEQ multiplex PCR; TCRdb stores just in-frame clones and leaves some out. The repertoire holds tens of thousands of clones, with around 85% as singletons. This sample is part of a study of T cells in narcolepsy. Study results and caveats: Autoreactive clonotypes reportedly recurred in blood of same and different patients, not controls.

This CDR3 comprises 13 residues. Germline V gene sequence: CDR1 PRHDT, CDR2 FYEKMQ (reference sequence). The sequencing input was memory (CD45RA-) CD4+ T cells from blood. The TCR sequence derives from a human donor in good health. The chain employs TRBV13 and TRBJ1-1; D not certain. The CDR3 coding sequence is TGTGCCAGCAGCTTAGGGCGGAACGCTGAAGCTTTCTTT. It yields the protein CASSLGRNAEAFF.